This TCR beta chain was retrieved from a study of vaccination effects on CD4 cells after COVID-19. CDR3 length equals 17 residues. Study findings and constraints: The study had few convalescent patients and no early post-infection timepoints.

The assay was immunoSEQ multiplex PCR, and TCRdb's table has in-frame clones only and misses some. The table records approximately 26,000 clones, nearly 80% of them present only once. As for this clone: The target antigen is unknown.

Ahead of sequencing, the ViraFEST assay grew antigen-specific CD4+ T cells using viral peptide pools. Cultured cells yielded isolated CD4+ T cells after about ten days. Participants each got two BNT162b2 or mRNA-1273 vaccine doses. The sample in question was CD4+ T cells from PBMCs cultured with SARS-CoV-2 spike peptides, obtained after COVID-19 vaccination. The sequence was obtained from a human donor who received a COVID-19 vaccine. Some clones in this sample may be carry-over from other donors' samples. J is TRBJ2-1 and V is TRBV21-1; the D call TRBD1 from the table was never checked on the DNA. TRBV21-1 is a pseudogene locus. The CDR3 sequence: CASSPTPGQGMNNEQFF. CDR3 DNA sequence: TGTGCCAGCAGCCCCACCCCGGGACAGGGGATGAACAATGAGCAGTTCTTC.